The 26 T cell receptor beta chains in this list originate from one sample, sequenced in a study of CD8+ T cells in alopecia areata. In each case, RNA was isolated and then reverse transcribed into cDNA as the sequencing template. Measured with immunoSEQ multiplex PCR; TCRdb has only the in-frame clones, and not every one. This sample carries some 120,000 clones, none of them present only once. The specimen sequenced was lesional skin. These receptors originate from a C3H/HeJ mouse with alopecia areata. MHC haplotype: H2-k.

This clone was seen a few times. The protein listed by TCRdb differs at residue 12 from the translated DNA, so the DNA translation is shown. Germline and genes: mouse. The read ends 3 residues before the CDR3 terminus; that terminus is restored from the germline J gene. The chain joins TRBV19 to TRBJ1-3, with 8 nucleotides matching TRBD1. Unmatched junction bases numbered 5, after V lost 4 bases and J lost 2 bases. The CDR3 length is 15 residues. Germline V gene lookup returns CDR1 FNHDT and CDR2 SITEND (reference sequence). Incomplete CDR3 DNA: TGTGCCAGCAGTCCCCAGGACAGGGCTGGAAATACG. Translating gives CASSPQDRAGNT. The whole CDR3 sequence reads CASSPQDRAGNTLYF.

With respect to this clone: Gene names denote mouse genes. Coverage ceases 4 residues before the CDR3 finishes, and the germline J gene fills in the end. The rearrangement uses TRBV19 and TRBJ2-2; possible D gene TRBD1, 6 bases. CDR3 size: 16 residues. Germline V CDR1 and CDR2: FNHDT, SITEND (reference sequence). Trimming pared 2 bases from V and 0 bases from J, leaving 11 bases between. The CDR3 region is CASSIRDTANTGQLYF. The DNA read from the CDR3 is TGTGCCAGCAGTATTAGGGACACGGCAAACACCGGG.

Comment on this clone: The genes and germline here are from mouse. The read gets to within 4 residues of the CDR3 end, and the germline J gene fills in the rest. The chain links TRBV13-2 to TRBJ1-2; TRBD1 might be the D (5 bases). The CDR3 runs to 14 residues. Germline V lookup: CDR1 NNHNN, CDR2 SYGAGS (reference sequence). V gave up 5 bases and J gave up 0 bases, with 11 bases separating them. The sequenced CDR3 bases are TGTGCCAGCGGCCCCGGGACTCCAAACTCC. Translation gives CASGPGTPNS. The whole CDR3 sequence is CASGPGTPNSDYTF.

This clone has just a few counts. Gene names and germline match the mouse. Sequencing ends 4 residues short of the CDR3 end; the germline J gene provides the rest. V usage is TRBV19 and J usage is TRBJ2-7, with TRBD1 matching over 7 bases. V dropped 4 bases and J dropped 3; count of bases not matched to a gene: 4. Germline V lookup: CDR1 FNHDT, CDR2 SITEND (reference sequence). CDR3 size: 13 residues. The CDR3: CASSWDSNYEQYF. The part of the CDR3 DNA that was read is TGTGCCAGCAGTTGGGACAGTAACTAT.

This clone has only a few counts. Any gene name here is a mouse gene name. The CDR3 is cut off 4 residues early in the read; its end comes from the germline J gene. The genes are TRBV19 and TRBJ2-4, with 13 bases fitting TRBD2. CDR3 length equals 15 residues. CDR1 and CDR2 (germline): FNHDT, SITEND (reference sequence). CDR3 region: CASRPDWGGWNTLYF. The covered CDR3 bases are TGTGCCAGCAGACCGGACTGGGGGGGCTGGAAC.

A remark on this clone: Each gene name is a mouse one. The CDR3 extends 4 residues past the end of the read, so its final part is completed from the germline J gene. The V call is TRBV17, the J call TRBJ2-3; a possible D gene is TRBD1 (5 bases). Trimming removed 3 bases from V and 1 base from J, with 8 bases in between. The CDR3 is 14 residues long. The germline CDR1 and CDR2 sequences are MNHDT and YYDKIL. CDR3 sequence: CASSSQGGAETLYF. CDR3 bases read: TGTGCTAGCAGTAGCCAGGGCGGTGCAGAA.

Only a few counts were recorded for this clone. Gene names refer to mouse genes. The read falls 4 residues short of the CDR3 end, and the missing part is taken from the germline J gene. The genes are TRBV19 and TRBJ2-1; 7 nucleotides agree with TRBD2. Trimming at V came to 6 bases and at J to 3 bases, leaving 6 bases not matched to a gene. CDR1 FNHDT and CDR2 SITEND come from the germline V gene (reference sequence). This CDR3 is 14 amino acids long. The CDR3 DNA, read in part, is TGTGCCAGCACTCAGACTGGGTCCTATGCT. Amino acids: CASTQTGSYA. The complete CDR3 protein is CASTQTGSYAEQFF.

For this clone: Each gene name is a mouse one. Read sequence stops 4 residues before the CDR3 end, and the germline J gene provides the missing end. V is TRBV1 and J is TRBJ1-1, with 8 positions matching TRBD1. Germline values: CDR1 NSQYPW, CDR2 LRSPGD (reference sequence). The CDR3 length is 16 residues. Losses at the gene ends were 2 bases for V and 0 bases for J; bases not matched to a gene: 5. Partial CDR3 DNA: TGCACCTGCAGTGCAAGTCACAGGGGGTCAAACACA. Its protein is CTCSASHRGSNT. The CDR3 reads in full as CTCSASHRGSNTEVFF.

There are a few counts of this clone. Germline is not matched at one junction end, which may reflect a read error. Gene names and germline refer to mouse. The CDR3 end lies 4 residues beyond the end of the read and is filled in from the germline J gene. The chain carries TRBV1 and TRBJ2-1; 10 nucleotides match TRBD2. The CDR3 consists of 16 residues. CDR1 and CDR2 (germline): NSQYPW, LRSPGD (reference sequence). CDR3 protein: CTCSAAGGAYYAEQFF. The CDR3 bases that were read are TGCACCTGTAGTGCAGCTGGGGGGGCTTACTATGCT.

Only a few counts were recorded for this clone. The listed genes are named as in mouse. The CDR3 extends 4 residues past the end of the read, so its final part is completed from the germline J gene. The genes are TRBV3 and TRBJ2-1, with a possible D match to TRBD1 (6 bases). Trimming pared 3 bases from V and 5 bases from J, leaving 14 bases between. The CDR3 spans 15 residues. CDR1 is SNHLY, CDR2 FYNGKV, per germline (reference sequence). Incomplete CDR3 DNA: TGTGCCAGCAGCTTCACAGGGAGAGAGGATGCT. Encoded protein: CASSFTGREDA. The entire CDR3 protein is CASSFTGREDAEQFF. The whole variable domain, filled in from reference TRBV3 and TRBJ2-1, reads GPKVLQIPSHQIIDMGQMVTLNCDPVSNHLYFYWYKQILGQQMEFLVNFYNGKVMEKSKLFKDQFSVERPDGSYFTLKIQPTALEDSAVYFCASSFTGREDAEQFFGPGTRLTVL.

This clone was counted between two and nine times. Genes and germline come from the mouse. The read ends 4 residues before the CDR3 terminus; that terminus is restored from the germline J gene. The V gene is TRBV19, the J gene TRBJ2-1, with D maybe TRBD2 (6 bases). This CDR3 has 15 residues. Germline V gene sequence: CDR1 FNHDT, CDR2 SITEND (reference sequence). V was trimmed by 4 bases and J by 5 bases, leaving 16 bases between them. The CDR3 bases that were read are TGTGCCAGCAGTCTCCTGGGGCGCGGGGATGCT. Its translation is CASSLLGRGDA. The CDR3 as a whole reads CASSLLGRGDAEQFF.

This clone was seen a few times. The germline and genes are mouse ones. The read terminates 4 residues ahead of where the CDR3 ends, so the germline J gene completes it. This chain links TRBV19 with TRBJ2-5; TRBD2 might be the D (6 bases). The CDR3 sequence is 13 residues long. Germline CDR1 and CDR2: FNHDT and SITEND (reference sequence). The DNA read from the CDR3 is TGTGCCAGCAGTACAGACTGGAGAGAC. Protein product: CASSTDWRD. The whole CDR3 protein reads CASSTDWRDTQYF.

This clone was observed at least ten times. Genes and germline come from the mouse. The read terminates 4 residues before the CDR3 end, so the remaining end is supplied by the germline J gene. This rearrangement joins TRBV13-3 to TRBJ2-7, with 7 positions matching TRBD1. Per the germline V gene, CDR1 is NNHDY and CDR2 is SYVADS. The CDR3 runs 14 residues. V lost 1 base, J lost 3 bases, and 4 bases stayed unmatched. The CDR3 DNA, read in part, is TGTGCCAGCAGTGATCACGCAGGGGGCTAT. Translation: CASSDHAGGY. The complete CDR3 sequence is CASSDHAGGYEQYF.

For this clone: Mouse names are used for the genes. The observed sequence ends 4 residues before the CDR3 terminus, with the missing tail filled in from the germline J gene. V gene TRBV13-2 combines with J gene TRBJ2-1, with 9 positions matching TRBD2. The germline CDR1 and CDR2 sequences are NNHNN and SYGAGS (reference sequence). The CDR3 totals 15 residues. V dropped 4 bases and J dropped 5; count of bases not matched to a gene: 7. The CDR3 sequence: CASGSLGGRDAEQFF. The part of the CDR3 DNA that was read is TGTGCCAGCGGTTCCCTGGGGGGGAGGGATGCT.

This clone was recorded many times. The protein recorded in TCRdb does not match the translated DNA at residue 13; the protein presented here comes from translating the DNA. Genes here carry mouse names. The read terminates 3 residues ahead of where the CDR3 ends, so the germline J gene completes it. This chain links TRBV1 with TRBJ1-6; TRBD1 matches 10 bases. TRBJ1-6 is flagged as an ORF with uncertain function. Germline V gene lookup returns CDR1 NSQYPW and CDR2 LRSPGD (reference sequence). This CDR3 contains 16 residues. Trimming took 5 bases from V and 4 from J; bases not matched to a gene: 5. The CDR3 bases that were read are TGCACCTGCAGTCCCCGACAGGGGGCTTATAATTCGCCC. It is translated as CTCSPRQGAYNSP. The full-length CDR3 reads as CTCSPRQGAYNSPLYF.

This clone was recorded a few times. Mouse names are used for the genes. CDR3 DNA, as far as it was read: TGTGCCAGCAGGCCTGGGACAGCTAGTCAAAAC. It translates to CASRPGTASQN. The CDR3 reads in full as CASRPGTASQNTLYF. The genes are TRBV13-3 and TRBJ2-4; 7 nucleotides line up with TRBD1. The read gets to within 4 residues of the CDR3 end, and the germline J gene fills in the rest. In germline, CDR1 is NNHDY, CDR2 SYVADS. V shed 5 bases and J 0 bases; nucleotides not matched to a gene: 6. The CDR3 has 15 residues.

A remark on this clone: Gene names denote mouse genes. The CDR3 is cut off 4 residues early in the read; its end comes from the germline J gene. The V call is TRBV19, the J call TRBJ2-5, with 11 nucleotides matching TRBD2. Germline CDR1 and CDR2: FNHDT and SITEND (reference sequence). The length of the CDR3 is 14 residues. The sequenced CDR3 bases are TGTGCCAGCAGTAACTGGGGGGGCGAGGAC. Protein product: CASSNWGGED. The CDR3 as a whole reads CASSNWGGEDTQYF.

As regards this clone: Mouse gene names apply. The read ends 4 residues early relative to the CDR3; the germline J gene fills the gap. The rearrangement links TRBV19 to TRBJ2-3; 10 bases match TRBD1. V lost 6 bases to trimming and J lost 4 bases; unmatched junction nucleotides: 5. Germline loops: CDR1 FNHDT, CDR2 SITEND (reference sequence). CDR3 size: 14 residues. The part of the CDR3 DNA that was read is TGTGCCAGCAACCGGGACAGGGGACCAGAA. This codes for CASNRDRGPE. The CDR3 in its entirety is CASNRDRGPETLYF.

There are many counts of this clone. Gene names are the mouse ones. Sequencing ends 4 residues short of the CDR3 end; the germline J gene provides the rest. This rearrangement joins TRBV1 to TRBJ2-5; 7 bases line up with TRBD1. The CDR3 loop spans 16 amino acids. Germline lookup yields CDR1 NSQYPW and CDR2 LRSPGD (reference sequence). After removal of 1 base from V and 2 bases from J, the junction contained 6 bases not matched to a gene. The CDR3 DNA, read in part, is TGCACCTGCAGTGCAGCCCACAGGGGCGGCCAAGAC. Residues: CTCSAAHRGGQD. The CDR3 in its entirety is CTCSAAHRGGQDTQYF.

Notes on this clone: Gene names denote mouse genes. The read terminates 4 residues ahead of where the CDR3 ends, so the germline J gene completes it. J is TRBJ2-7 and V is TRBV12-2, with TRBD1 matching 9 bases. CDR1 SGHLS and CDR2 HYDKME come from the germline V gene. The CDR3 totals 12 residues. The CDR3 bases that were read are TGTGCCAGCCTGACAGGGGGGTAT. Its translation: CASLTGGY. The full CDR3 reads CASLTGGYEQYF.

This clone occurred a few times. Mouse gene names apply. The observed sequence ends 4 residues before the CDR3 terminus, with the missing tail filled in from the germline J gene. The V call is TRBV1, the J call TRBJ2-7; 8 positions agree with TRBD1. The CDR3 spans 15 residues. The germline V gene has CDR1 NSQYPW and CDR2 LRSPGD (reference sequence). CDR3 sequence: CTCSAEYRGRNEQYF. The sequenced part of the CDR3 DNA is TGCACCTGCAGTGCAGAGTACAGGGGGAGGAAT.

This clone has more than one count but fewer than ten. The germline and genes are mouse ones. The read ends 4 residues shy of where the CDR3 ends; the end is completed using the germline J gene. The J gene is TRBJ2-3, the V gene TRBV13-3; 8 positions match TRBD2. Germline CDR1 reads NNHDY; CDR2 reads SYVADS. The CDR3 has 17 amino acids. V was clipped by 1 base and J by 0 bases; unmatched bases: 7. This CDR3 reads CASSDPGLVSSAETLYF. CDR3 DNA (partial): TGTGCCAGCAGTGATCCGGGACTGGTATCTAGTGCAGAA.

This clone was recorded many times. Genes and germline come from the mouse. Other DNA sequences in the sample encode the same CDR3. The covered CDR3 bases are TGCACCTGCAGTGCAGGGGGGACTGGGGGCTAT. Protein product: CTCSAGGTGGY. Given in full, the CDR3 is CTCSAGGTGGYEQYF. This chain connects TRBV1 to TRBJ2-7; 11 positions match TRBD2. Coverage ceases 4 residues before the CDR3 finishes, and the germline J gene fills in the end. This CDR3 comprises 15 residues. Germline CDR1 and CDR2: NSQYPW and LRSPGD (reference sequence). The junction had 2 bases not matched to a gene; V was cut back by 1 base and J by 3 bases.

This clone has just a few counts. Mouse germline and gene names are used. Read sequence stops 4 residues before the CDR3 end, and the germline J gene provides the missing end. V is TRBV13-3 and J is TRBJ2-5, with D perhaps matching TRBD1 (6 bases). Between the trimmed V and J ends, which lost 0 bases and 3 bases, there was a span of 11 bases. Looked up from germline, CDR1 is NNHDY and CDR2 is SYVADS. This CDR3 is 15 amino acids long. CDR3 in amino acids: CASSDVRGIQDTQYF. CDR3 DNA, as far as it was read: TGTGCCAGCAGTGATGTGAGGGGGATACAAGAC.

This clone has just a few counts. Germline and genes here are mouse. The CDR3 end falls 4 residues outside the read, so it is completed with the germline J gene. The chain uses TRBV13-3 and TRBJ1-2, with 8 bases aligning to TRBD1. The J segment lost 0 bases and the V segment lost 2 bases, leaving 3 bases of the junction unmatched. The CDR3 contains 15 residues. Germline CDR1 reads NNHDY; CDR2 reads SYVADS. Partial CDR3 DNA: TGTGCCAGCAGTGAAGGGGACAGGTCAAACTCC. Translating it yields CASSEGDRSNS. The full CDR3 reads CASSEGDRSNSDYTF.

With regard to this clone: The gene symbols are mouse symbols. The DNA ends 4 residues before the CDR3 does, and the rest of the CDR3 is filled in from the germline J gene. This rearrangement joins TRBV17 to TRBJ2-7, with D possibly being TRBD1 (6 bases). CDR1 is MNHDT and CDR2 is YYDKIL in the germline V gene. This CDR3 region has 12 residues. The CDR3 DNA, read in part, is TGTGCTAGCAGCCGAGGGGGATAT. As protein: CASSRGGY. The complete CDR3 protein is CASSRGGYEQYF.